This T cell receptor beta chain comes out of a study of technical replicates of blood from a handful of donors (dated by TCRdb to 2015 to 2018). Concerning this clone itself: Its antigen is currently not known. No much larger clone is present one base from it, and per-base qualities are unavailable.

Counted from cysteine to phenylalanine, this CDR3 has 11 amino acids. Only the CDR3 portion is preserved as DNA: 33 bases, with reading frame beginning at the first base. The germline V gene provides CDR1 MRHNA and CDR2 SNTAGT. V loses 5 bases, J loses 5 bases, and the germline ends lie 6 bases apart. Receptors were amplified or captured by the immunoSEQ multiplex PCR assay. The source is immuneACCESS, and TCRdb retained only in-frame sequences with V and J called. Part of the clones is not carried over; for the studies checked, unresolved V genes explain less than half of this, and the remainder is unexplained. The sample yields 60,000 to 85,000 clones; around 94% were counted once. The ten biggest clones cover 0.3% to 0.45% of the sample.

The clonotype was recovered from a human donor in good health. Sequencing was performed on T cells isolated from PBMCs. The chain is assembled from TRBV6-4 and TRBJ1-2, with the D segment identity uncertain. The encoded CDR3 is CASSNKYGYTF. The nucleotides read TGTGCCAGCAGTAACAAGTATGGCTACACCTTC.